The subject of this entry is one T cell receptor beta chain. What it binds is not known. The data were obtained in a study of shared clonotypes between healthy human individuals. Study-wide results and limits: Generally, estimated richness proved larger in naive subsets than it did in memory subsets. The study sampled only blood, and tissue repertoires likely differ.

Splitting of each subset's genomic DNA was done evenly across several immunoSEQ plates. Assay: immunoSEQ multiplex PCR; the TCRdb copy retains only in-frame clones and omits some. The sample carries about 2.3 million clones, just under 95% recorded once. The CDR3 is 16 amino acids. Germline CDR1 SEHNR, CDR2 FQNEAQ (reference sequence). The V gene lost 1 base and the J gene lost 7 bases, with 18 bases spanning the gap. Among the donors, all were Caucasian adults who lived in Nashville, Tennessee. This TCR derives from a man between 18 and 29 years old in good health. Some clones in this sample may be carry-over from other donors' samples. Source material: naive CD4+ T cells from PBMCs. Stated subset: CD45RA+ positively selected. The chain links TRBV7-9 to TRBJ2-3, with a possible D match to TRBD2 (6 bases). Written as DNA, the CDR3 is TGTGCCAGCAGCTTAGGGGCGGGGTTCGACTCAAATACGCAGTATTTT. Translating it yields CASSLGAGFDSNTQYF. The variable domain in full, with the rest retrieved from reference TRBV7-9 and TRBJ2-3, is DTGVSQNPRHKITKRGQNVTFRCDPISEHNRLYWYRQTLGQGPEFLTYFQNEAQLEKSRLLSDRFSAERPKGSFSTLEIQRTEQGDSAMYLCASSLGAGFDSNTQYFGPGTRLTVL.